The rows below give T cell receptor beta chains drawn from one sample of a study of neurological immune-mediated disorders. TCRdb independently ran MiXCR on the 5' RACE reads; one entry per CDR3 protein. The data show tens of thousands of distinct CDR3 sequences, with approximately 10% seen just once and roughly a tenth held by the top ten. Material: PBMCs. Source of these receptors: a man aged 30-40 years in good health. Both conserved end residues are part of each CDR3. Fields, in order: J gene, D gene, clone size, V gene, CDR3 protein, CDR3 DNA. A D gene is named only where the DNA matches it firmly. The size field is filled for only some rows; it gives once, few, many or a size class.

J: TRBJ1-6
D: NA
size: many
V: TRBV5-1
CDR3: CASSVGGVSFNSPLHF
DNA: TGCGCCAGCAGCGTTGGTGGGGTATCATTTAATTCACCCCTCCACTTT

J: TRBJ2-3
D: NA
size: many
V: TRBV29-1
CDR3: CSDQPGLTDTQYF
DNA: TGCAGCGATCAACCGGGCCTCACAGATACGCAGTATTTT

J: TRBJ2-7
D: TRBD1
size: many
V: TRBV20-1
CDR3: CSARDTGGRYEQYF
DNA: TGCAGTGCTAGGGACACAGGGGGCAGATACGAGCAGTACTTC

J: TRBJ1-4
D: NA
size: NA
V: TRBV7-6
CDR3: CASSGVGAGAEKLFF
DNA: TGTGCCAGCAGCGGCGTGGGGGCAGGTGCTGAAAAACTGTTTTTT

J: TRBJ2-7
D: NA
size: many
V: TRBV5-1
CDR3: CASSLGSTRAYEQYF
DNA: TGCGCCAGCAGCTTGGGGTCAACCCGCGCCTACGAGCAGTACTTC

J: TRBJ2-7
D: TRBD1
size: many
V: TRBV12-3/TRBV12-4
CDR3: CASSLRGTGAYEQYF
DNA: TGTGCCAGCAGTTTACGAGGGACAGGCGCCTACGAGCAGTACTTC

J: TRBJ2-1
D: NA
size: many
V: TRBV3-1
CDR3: CASSQDGRYPQNEQFF
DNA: TGTGCCAGCAGCCAAGATGGTAGGTATCCCCAAAATGAGCAGTTCTTC

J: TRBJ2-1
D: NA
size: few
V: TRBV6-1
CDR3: CASRQGSYNEQFF
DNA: TGTGCCAGCAGGCAGGGCTCCTACAATGAGCAGTTCTTC

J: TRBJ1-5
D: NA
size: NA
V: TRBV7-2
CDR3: CASSSDGGINQPQHF
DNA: TGTGCCAGCAGCTCGGACGGGGGAATCAATCAGCCCCAGCATTTT

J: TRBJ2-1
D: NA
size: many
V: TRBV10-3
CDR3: CAISDHSSYNEQFF
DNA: TGTGCCATCAGTGATCACAGCTCCTACAATGAGCAGTTCTTC

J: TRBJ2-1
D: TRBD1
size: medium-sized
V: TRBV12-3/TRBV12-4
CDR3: CASSYRTGEGDEQFF
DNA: TGTGCCAGCAGTTATAGGACAGGGGAAGGTGATGAGCAGTTCTTC

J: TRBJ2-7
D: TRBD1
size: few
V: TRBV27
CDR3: CASSLLGPGGWYEQYF
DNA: TGTGCCAGCAGTTTATTGGGCCCAGGGGGCTGGTACGAGCAGTACTTC

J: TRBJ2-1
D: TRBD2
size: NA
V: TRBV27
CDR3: CASSLGGLVVEQFF
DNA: TGTGCCAGCAGTTTAGGAGGACTAGTTGTTGAGCAGTTCTTC

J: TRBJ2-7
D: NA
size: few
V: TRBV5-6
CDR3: CASSLTEGPKYF
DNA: TGTGCCAGCAGCCTTACGGAGGGGCCAAAGTACTTC

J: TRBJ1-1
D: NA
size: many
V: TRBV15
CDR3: CATSRDPGNTEAFF
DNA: TGTGCCACCAGCAGAGATCCTGGGAACACTGAAGCTTTCTTT

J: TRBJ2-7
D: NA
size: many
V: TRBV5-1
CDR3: CASSLVEKMLSSYEQYF
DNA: TGCGCCAGCAGCTTGGTGGAGAAGATGCTGAGCTCCTACGAGCAGTACTTC

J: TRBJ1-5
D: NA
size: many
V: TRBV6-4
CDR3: CASTPQGWWFVGSNQPQHF
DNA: TGTGCCAGCACCCCACAGGGTTGGTGGTTTGTGGGGAGCAATCAGCCCCAGCATTTT

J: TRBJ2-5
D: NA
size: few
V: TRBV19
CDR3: CASSLTSTGKETQYF
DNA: TGTGCCAGTAGTCTCACTTCGACAGGAAAAGAGACCCAGTACTTC

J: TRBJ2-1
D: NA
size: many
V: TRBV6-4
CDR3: CASSDRDSGTQFF
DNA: TGTGCCAGCAGTGACAGAGATAGCGGCACGCAGTTCTTC

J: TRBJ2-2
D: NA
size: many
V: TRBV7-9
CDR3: CASSAGTTNTGELFF
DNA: TGTGCCAGCAGCGCCGGGACAACAAACACCGGGGAGCTGTTTTTT

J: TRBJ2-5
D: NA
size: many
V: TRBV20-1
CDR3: CSALLAFQTQYF
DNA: TGCAGTGCGCTTCTTGCCTTCCAGACCCAGTACTTC

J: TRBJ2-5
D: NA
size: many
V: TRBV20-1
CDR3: CSATTWLGYQETQYF
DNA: TGCAGTGCCACTACGTGGCTAGGTTACCAAGAGACCCAGTACTTC

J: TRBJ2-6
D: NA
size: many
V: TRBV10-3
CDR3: CAISEDLSGANVLTF
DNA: TGTGCCATCAGTGAGGATCTCTCTGGGGCCAACGTCCTGACTTTC

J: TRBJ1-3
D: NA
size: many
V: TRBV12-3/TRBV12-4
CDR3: CASSLMSPGSGNTIYF
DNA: TGTGCCAGCAGTTTAATGAGTCCCGGCTCTGGAAACACCATATATTTT

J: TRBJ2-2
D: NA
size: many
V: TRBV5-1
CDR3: CASSVHVANTGELFF
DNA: TGCGCCAGCAGCGTCCACGTCGCGAACACCGGGGAGCTGTTTTTT

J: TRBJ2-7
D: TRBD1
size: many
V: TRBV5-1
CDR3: CASSLGDRATYEQYF
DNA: TGCGCCAGCAGCTTGGGGGACAGGGCTACCTACGAGCAGTACTTC